This T cell receptor beta chain was observed in a study of patients and donors after allogeneic stem cell transplantation. TCRdb independently ran MiXCR on the RT-PCR reads; one entry per CDR3 protein. This table has more than 850,000 distinct CDR3 sequences, about 20% appearing once. This clonotype came up a few times. The CDR3 sequence is 18 residues long. Germline-derived CDR1 and CDR2 are MNHEY and SVGEGT. Trimming took 2 bases from V and 8 from J; bases not matched to a gene: 13. This chain uses TRBV6-2 or TRBV6-3 with TRBJ2-2; 11 bases align to TRBD1. The TCR comes from a human donor who was either an allogeneic HSCT recipient or a stem cell or donor lymphocyte infusion donor (not recorded which). It is not recorded whose cells these are; they may come from a transplant donor. The sequencing sample was made of blood, either unsorted or a sorted T cell fraction (not recorded which). The CDR3 here is CASSYRNSGQGASGELFF. The DNA for the CDR3 is TGTGCCAGCAGTTACCGAAACTCAGGACAGGGGGCCTCTGGGGAGCTGTTTTTT.